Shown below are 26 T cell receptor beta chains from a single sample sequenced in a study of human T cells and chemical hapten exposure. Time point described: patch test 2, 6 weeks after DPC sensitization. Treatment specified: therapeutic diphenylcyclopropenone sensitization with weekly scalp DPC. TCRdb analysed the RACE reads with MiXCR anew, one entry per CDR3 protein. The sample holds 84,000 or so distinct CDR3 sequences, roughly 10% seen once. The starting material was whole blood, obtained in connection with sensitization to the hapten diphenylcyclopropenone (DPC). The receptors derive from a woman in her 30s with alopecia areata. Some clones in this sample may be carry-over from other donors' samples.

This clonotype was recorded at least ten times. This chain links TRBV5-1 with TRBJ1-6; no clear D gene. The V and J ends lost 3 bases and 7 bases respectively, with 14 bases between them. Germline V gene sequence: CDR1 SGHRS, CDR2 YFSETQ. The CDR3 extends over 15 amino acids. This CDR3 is CASSSSGRLNSPLHF. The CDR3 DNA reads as TGCGCCAGCAGCTCCTCCGGACGGCTCAATTCACCCCTCCACTTT.

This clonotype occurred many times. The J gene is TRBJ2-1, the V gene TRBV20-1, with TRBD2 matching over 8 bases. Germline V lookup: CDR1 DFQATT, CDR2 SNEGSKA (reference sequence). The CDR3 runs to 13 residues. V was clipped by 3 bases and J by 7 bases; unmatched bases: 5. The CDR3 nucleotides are TGCAGTGCTAGCGGGGGGGCTGGTAATGAGCAGTTCTTC. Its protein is CSASGGAGNEQFF.

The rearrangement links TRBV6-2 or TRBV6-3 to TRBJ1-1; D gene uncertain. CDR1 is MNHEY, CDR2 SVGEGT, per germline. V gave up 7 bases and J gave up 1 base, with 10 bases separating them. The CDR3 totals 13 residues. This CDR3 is CASNYLGNTEAFF. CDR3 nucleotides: TGTGCCAGCAATTATTTGGGGAACACTGAAGCTTTCTTT.

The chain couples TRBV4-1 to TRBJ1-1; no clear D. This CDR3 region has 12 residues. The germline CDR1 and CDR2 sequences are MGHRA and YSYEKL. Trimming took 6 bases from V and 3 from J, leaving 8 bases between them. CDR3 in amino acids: CASRQTDTEAFF. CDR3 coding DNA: TGCGCCAGCAGGCAGACGGACACTGAAGCTTTCTTT.

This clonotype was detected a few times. CDR3 in amino acids: CASSRTGGETQYF. CDR3 nucleotide sequence: TGTGCCAGCAGTCGGACCGGGGGAGAGACCCAGTACTTC. This chain joins TRBV7-2 and TRBJ2-5, with a tentative D call TRBD2 (6 bases). Looked up from germline, CDR1 is SGHTA and CDR2 is FQGNSA. CDR3 length: 13 residues. Trimming took off 6 bases at V and 4 bases at J, with 12 bases between the two ends.

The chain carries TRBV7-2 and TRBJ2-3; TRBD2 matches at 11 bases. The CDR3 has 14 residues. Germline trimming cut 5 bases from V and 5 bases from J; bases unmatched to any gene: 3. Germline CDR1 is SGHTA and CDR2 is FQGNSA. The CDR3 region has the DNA TGTGCCAGCAGCCGAGGACTAGCGGGAGATACGCAGTATTTT. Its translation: CASSRGLAGDTQYF.

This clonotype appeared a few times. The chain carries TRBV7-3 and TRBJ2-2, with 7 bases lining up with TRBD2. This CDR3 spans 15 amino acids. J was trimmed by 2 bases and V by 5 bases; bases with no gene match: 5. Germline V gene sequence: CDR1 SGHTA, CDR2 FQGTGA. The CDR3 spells CASSPAGLNTGELFF. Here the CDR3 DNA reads TGTGCCAGCAGCCCGGCGGGACTAAACACCGGGGAGCTGTTTTTT.

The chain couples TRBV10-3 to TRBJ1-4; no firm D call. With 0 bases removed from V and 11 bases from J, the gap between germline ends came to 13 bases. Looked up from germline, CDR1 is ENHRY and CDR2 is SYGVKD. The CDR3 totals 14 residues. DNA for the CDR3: TGTGCCATCAGTGAGTCGACCACTATCCCCAAACTGTTTTTT. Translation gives CAISESTTIPKLFF.

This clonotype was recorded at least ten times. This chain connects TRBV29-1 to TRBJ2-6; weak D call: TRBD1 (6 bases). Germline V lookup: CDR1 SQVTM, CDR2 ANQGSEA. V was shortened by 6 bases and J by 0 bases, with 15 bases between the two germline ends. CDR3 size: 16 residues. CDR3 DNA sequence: TGCAGCGTCGCCCGGGACACAGACTCTGGGGCCAACGTCCTGACTTTC. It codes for CSVARDTDSGANVLTF.

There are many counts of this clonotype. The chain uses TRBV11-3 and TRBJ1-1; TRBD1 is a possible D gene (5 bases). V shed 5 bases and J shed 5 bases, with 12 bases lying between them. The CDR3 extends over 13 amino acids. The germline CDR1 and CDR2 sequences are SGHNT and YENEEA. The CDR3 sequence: CASSQDRYTEAFF. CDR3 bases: TGTGCCAGCAGCCAAGACAGATATACTGAAGCTTTCTTT. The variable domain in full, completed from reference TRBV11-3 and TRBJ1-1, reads EAGVVQSPRYKIIEKKQPVAFWCNPISGHNTLYWYLQNLGQGPELLIRYENEEAVDDSQLPKDRFSAERLKGVDSTLKIQPAELGDSAVYLCASSQDRYTEAFFGQGTRLTVV.

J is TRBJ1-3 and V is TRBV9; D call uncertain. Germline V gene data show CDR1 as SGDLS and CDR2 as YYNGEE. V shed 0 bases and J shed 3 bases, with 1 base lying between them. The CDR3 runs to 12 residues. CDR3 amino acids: CASSVDGNTIYF. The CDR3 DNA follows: TGTGCCAGCAGCGTAGATGGAAACACCATATATTTT. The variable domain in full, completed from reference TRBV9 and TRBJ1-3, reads DSGVTQTPKHLITATGQRVTLRCSPRSGDLSVYWYQQSLDQGLQFLIQYYNGEERAKGNILERFSAQQFPDLHSELNLSSLELGDSALYFCASSVDGNTIYFGEGSWLTVV.

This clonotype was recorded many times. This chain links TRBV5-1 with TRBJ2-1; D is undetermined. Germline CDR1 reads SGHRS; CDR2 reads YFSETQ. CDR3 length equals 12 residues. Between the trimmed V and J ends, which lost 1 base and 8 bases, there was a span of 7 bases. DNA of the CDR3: TGCGCCAGCAGCTTGACTTTCGATGAGCAGTTCTTC. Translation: CASSLTFDEQFF.

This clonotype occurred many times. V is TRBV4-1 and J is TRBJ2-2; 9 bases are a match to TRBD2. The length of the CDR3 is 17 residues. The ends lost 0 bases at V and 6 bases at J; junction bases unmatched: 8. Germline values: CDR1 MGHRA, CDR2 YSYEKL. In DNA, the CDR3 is TGCGCCAGCAGCCAAGAGACTAGCGGCAGATGGGCCGGGGAGCTGTTTTTT. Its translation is CASSQETSGRWAGELFF.

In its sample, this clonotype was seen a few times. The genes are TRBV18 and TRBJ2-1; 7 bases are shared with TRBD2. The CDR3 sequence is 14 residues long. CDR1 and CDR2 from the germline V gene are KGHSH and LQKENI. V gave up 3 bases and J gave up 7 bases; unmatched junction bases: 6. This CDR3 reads CASSPLAASNEQFF. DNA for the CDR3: TGTGCCAGCTCACCCCTAGCGGCCTCTAATGAGCAGTTCTTC.

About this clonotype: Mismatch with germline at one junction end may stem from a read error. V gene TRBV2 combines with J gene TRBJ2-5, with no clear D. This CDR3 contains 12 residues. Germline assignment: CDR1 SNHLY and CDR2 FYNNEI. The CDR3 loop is CASSELEETLYF. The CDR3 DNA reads TGTGCCAGCAGTGAACTTGAAGAGACCCTGTACTTC.

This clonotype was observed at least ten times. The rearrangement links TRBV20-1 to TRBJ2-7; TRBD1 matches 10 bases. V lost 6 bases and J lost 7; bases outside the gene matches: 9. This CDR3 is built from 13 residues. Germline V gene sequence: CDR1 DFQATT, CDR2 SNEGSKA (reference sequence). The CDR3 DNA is TGCAGTGCGCCGAGACAGGGGGCAGGAGAGCAGTACTTC. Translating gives CSAPRQGAGEQYF.

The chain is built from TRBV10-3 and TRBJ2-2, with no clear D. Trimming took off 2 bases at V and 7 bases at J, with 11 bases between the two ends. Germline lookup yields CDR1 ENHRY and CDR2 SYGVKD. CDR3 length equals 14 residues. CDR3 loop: CAISEGQYNGELFF. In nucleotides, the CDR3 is TGTGCCATCAGTGAGGGGCAGTACAACGGGGAGCTGTTTTTT.

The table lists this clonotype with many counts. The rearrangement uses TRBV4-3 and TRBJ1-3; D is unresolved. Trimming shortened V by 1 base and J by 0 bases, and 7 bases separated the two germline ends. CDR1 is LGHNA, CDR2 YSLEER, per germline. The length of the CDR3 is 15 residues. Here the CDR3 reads CASSQGRNSGNTIYF. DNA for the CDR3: TGCGCCAGCAGCCAAGGACGGAACTCTGGAAACACCATATATTTT.

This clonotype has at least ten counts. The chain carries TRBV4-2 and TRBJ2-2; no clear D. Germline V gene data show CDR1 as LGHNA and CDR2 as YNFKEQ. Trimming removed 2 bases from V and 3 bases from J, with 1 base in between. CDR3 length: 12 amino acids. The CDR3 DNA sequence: TGTGCCAGCAGCCAATACACCGGGGAGCTGTTTTTT. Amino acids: CASSQYTGELFF.

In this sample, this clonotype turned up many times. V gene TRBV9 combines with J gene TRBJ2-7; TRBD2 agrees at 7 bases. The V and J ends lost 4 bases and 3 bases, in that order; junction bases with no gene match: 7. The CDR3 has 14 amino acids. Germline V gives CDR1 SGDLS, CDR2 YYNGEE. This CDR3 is CASSKASGGYEQYF. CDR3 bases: TGTGCCAGCAGCAAGGCGTCGGGGGGCTACGAGCAGTACTTC.

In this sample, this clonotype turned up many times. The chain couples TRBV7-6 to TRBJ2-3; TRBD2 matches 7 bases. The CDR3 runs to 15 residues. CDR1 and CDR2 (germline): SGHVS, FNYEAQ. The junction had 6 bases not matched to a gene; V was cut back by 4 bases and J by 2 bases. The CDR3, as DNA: TGTGCCAGCAGCTATTTCGCGGGGGTCACAGATACGCAGTATTTT. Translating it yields CASSYFAGVTDTQYF.

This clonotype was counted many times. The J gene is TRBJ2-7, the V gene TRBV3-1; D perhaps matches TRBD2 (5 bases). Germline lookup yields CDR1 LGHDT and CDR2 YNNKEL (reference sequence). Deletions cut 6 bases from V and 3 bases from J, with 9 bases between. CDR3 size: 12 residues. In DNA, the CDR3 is TGTGCCAGCAGAGGACGGGGCTACGAGCAGTACTTC. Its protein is CASRGRGYEQYF.

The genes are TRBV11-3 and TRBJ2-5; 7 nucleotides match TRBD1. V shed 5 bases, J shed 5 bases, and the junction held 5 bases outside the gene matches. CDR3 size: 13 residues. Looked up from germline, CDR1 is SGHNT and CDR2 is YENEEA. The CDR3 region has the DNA TGTGCCAGCAGCCGGCAGACAGGGGAGACCCAGTACTTC. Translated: CASSRQTGETQYF.

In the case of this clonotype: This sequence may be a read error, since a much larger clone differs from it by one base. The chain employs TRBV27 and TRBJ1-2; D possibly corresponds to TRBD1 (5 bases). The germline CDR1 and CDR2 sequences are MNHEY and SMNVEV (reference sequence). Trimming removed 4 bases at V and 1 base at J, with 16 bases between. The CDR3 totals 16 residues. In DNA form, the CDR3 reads TGTGCCAGCAGTTCGCGGTCAGGGACCCTTAACTATGGCTACACCTTC. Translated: CASSSRSGTLNYGYTF.

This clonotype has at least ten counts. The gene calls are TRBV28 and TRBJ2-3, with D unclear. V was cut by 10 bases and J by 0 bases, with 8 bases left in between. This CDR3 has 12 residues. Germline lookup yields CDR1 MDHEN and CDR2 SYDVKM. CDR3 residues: CATEDSTDTQYF. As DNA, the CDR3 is TGTGCCACCGAAGACAGCACAGATACGCAGTATTTT. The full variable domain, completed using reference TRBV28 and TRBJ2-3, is DVKVTQSSRYLVKRTGEKVFLECVQDMDHENMFWYRQDPGLGLRLIYFSYDVKMKEKGDIPEGYSVSREKKERFSLILESASTNQTSMYLCATEDSTDTQYFGPGTRLTVL.

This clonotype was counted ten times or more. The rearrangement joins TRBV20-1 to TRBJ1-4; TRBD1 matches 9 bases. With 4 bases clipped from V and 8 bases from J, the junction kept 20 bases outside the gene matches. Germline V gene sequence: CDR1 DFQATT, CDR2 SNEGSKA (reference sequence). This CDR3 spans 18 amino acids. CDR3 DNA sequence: TGCAGTGCTACCGGGAGGGACAGGGCCAATTCATTTGACGAAAAACTGTTTTTT. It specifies CSATGRDRANSFDEKLFF.